The T cell receptor (beta chain) described here comes from a study of breast tumors, draining lymph nodes, adjacent tissues. TCRdb itself ran the multiplex PCR reads through MiXCR, one entry per CDR3 protein. This sample has over 200,000 distinct CDR3 sequences; approximately 36% occur once, and the top ten carry approximately 3.7%. Samples came from axillary lymph nodes draining the breast cancer. A note on this clonotype: The antigen remains undetermined. A much larger clone is a single base away; this may be a read error.

This CDR3 is 14 amino acids long. Germline V gene sequence: CDR1 SGHNT, CDR2 YYREEE (reference sequence). Trimming took off 0 bases at V and 2 bases at J, with 9 bases between the two ends. Study-level points and caveats: That most tumor T cells come from lymph nodes remained unproven. Tumor TCR diversity was below lymph nodes but above nontumor tissue. Data fit most tumor T cells coming from lymph node, expanding in tumor.

This clonotype was obtained from a female donor with breast cancer. Some clones in this sample may be carry-over from other donors' samples. The chain couples TRBV5-4 to TRBJ2-7; D possibly uses TRBD1 or TRBD2 (5 bases each). The sequencing sample was made of axillary lymph node tissue. The CDR3 coding sequence is TGTGCCAGCAGCTTGGAAGGGACCCCCTACGAGCAGTACTTC. Its translation: CASSLEGTPYEQYF. Full variable domain (rest looked up from reference TRBV5-4 and TRBJ2-7): ETGVTQSPTHLIKTRGQQVTLRCSSQSGHNTVSWYQQALGQGPQFIFQYYREEENGRGNFPPRFSGLQFPNYSSELNVNALELDDSALYLCASSLEGTPYEQYFGPGTRLTVT.